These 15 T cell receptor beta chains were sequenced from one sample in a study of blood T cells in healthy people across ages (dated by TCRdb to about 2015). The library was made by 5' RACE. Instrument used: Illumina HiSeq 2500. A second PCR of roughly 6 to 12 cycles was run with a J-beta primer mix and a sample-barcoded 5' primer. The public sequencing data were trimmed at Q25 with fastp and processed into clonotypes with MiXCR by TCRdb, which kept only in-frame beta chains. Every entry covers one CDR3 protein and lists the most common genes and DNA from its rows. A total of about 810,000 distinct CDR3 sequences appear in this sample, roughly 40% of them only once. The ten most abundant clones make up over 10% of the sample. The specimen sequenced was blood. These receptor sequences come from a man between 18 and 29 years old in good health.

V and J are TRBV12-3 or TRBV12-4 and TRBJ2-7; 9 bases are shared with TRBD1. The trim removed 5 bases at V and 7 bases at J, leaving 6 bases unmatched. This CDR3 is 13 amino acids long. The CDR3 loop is CASSAGTGREQYF. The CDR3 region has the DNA TGTGCCAGCAGTGCCGGGACAGGGAGGGAGCAGTACTTC.

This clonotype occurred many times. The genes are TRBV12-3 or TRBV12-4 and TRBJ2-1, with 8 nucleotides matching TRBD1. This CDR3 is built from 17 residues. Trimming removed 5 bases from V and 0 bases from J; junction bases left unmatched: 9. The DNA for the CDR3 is TGTGCCAGCAGTCCTCGGACAGGGAAAAGCTCCTACAATGAGCAGTTCTTC. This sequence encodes CASSPRTGKSSYNEQFF.

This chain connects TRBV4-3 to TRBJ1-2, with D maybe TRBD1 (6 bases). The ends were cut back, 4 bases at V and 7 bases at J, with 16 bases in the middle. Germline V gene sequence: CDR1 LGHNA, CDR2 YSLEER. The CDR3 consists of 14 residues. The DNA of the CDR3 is TGCGCCAGCAGCCTAGGGAGGGGGGTTGCTGGCTACACCTTC. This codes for CASSLGRGVAGYTF.

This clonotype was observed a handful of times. DNA of the CDR3: TGTGCCAGCAGCTCCGAAGTATCCGGACAGGGGACAAACTATGGCTACACCTTC. This codes for CASSSEVSGQGTNYGYTF. This sequence joins TRBV7-2 and TRBJ1-2; TRBD1 aligns across 9 bases. J lost 2 bases, V lost 4 bases, and 14 bases had no gene match. Germline CDR1 reads SGHTA; CDR2 reads FQGNSA. The length of the CDR3 is 18 residues.

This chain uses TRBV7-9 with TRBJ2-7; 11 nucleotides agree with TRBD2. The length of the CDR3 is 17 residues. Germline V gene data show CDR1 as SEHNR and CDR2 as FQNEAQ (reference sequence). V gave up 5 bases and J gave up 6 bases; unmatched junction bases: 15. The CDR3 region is CASSPSRVLAGGIEQYF. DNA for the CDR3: TGTGCCAGCAGCCCCAGTAGAGTTCTAGCGGGAGGTATCGAGCAGTACTTC.

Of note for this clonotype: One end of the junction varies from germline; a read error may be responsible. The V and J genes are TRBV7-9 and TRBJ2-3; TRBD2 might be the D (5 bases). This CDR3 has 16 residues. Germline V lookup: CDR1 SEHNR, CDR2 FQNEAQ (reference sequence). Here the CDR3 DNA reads TGTGCCTGCAGCTTAGTTGGCGGACTTAGCACAGATACGCAGTATTTT. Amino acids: CACSLVGGLSTDTQYF.

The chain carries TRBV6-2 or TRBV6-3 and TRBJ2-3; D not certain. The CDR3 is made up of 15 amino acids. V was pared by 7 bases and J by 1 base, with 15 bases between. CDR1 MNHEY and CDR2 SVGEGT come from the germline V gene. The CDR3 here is CASTHSQVGTDTQYF. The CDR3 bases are TGTGCCAGCACCCATAGCCAGGTTGGCACAGATACGCAGTATTTT.

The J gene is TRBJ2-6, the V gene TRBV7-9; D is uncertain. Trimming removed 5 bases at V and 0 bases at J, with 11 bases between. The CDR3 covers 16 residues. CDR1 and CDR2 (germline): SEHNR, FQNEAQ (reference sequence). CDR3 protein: CASSPGTNSGANVLTF. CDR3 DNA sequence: TGTGCCAGCAGCCCGGGCACCAACTCTGGGGCCAACGTCCTGACTTTC. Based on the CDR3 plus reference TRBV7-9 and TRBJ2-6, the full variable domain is DTGVSQNPRHKITKRGQNVTFRCDPISEHNRLYWYRQTLGQGPEFLTYFQNEAQLEKSRLLSDRFSAERPKGSFSTLEIQRTEQGDSAMYLCASSPGTNSGANVLTFGAGSRLTVL.

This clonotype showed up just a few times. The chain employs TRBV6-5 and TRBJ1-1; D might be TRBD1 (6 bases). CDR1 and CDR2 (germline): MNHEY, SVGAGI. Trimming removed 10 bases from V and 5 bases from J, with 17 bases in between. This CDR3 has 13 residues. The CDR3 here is CATQGYRETEAFF. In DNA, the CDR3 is TGTGCCACGCAGGGGTATAGAGAGACTGAAGCTTTCTTT.

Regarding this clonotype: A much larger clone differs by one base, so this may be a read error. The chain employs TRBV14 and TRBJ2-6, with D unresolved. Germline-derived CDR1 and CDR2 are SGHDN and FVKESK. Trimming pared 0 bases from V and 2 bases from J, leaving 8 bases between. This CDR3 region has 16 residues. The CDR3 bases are TGTGCCAGCAGCCAAGATTTGTCGCCTGGGGCCAACGTCCTGACTTTC. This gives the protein CASSQDLSPGANVLTF.

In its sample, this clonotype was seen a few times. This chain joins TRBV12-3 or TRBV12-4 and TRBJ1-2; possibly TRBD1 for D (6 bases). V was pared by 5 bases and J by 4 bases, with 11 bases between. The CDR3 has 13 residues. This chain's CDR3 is CASSATGSYGYTF. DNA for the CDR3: TGTGCCAGCAGTGCAACAGGGTCCTATGGCTACACCTTC.

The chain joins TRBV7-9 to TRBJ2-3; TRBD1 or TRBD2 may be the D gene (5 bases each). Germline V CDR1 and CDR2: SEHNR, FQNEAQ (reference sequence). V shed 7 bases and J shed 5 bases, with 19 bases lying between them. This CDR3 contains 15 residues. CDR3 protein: CASILSALGGDTQYF. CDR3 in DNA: TGTGCCAGCATCCTGAGCGCGCTTGGGGGAGATACGCAGTATTTT.

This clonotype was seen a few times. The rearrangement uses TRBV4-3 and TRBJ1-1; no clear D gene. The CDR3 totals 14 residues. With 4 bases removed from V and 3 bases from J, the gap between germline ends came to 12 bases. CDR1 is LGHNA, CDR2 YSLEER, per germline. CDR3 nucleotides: TGCGCCAGCAGCCCAATGTATACGGACACTGAAGCTTTCTTT. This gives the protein CASSPMYTDTEAFF.

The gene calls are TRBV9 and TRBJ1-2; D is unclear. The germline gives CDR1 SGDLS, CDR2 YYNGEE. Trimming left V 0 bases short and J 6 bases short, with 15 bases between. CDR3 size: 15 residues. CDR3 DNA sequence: TGTGCCAGCAGCGTAGCTGGCAGGAACACGGATGGCTACACCTTC. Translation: CASSVAGRNTDGYTF.

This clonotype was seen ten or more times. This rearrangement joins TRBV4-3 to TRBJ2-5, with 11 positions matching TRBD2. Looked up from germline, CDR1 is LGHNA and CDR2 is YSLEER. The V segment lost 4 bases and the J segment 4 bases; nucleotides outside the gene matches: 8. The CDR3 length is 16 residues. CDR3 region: CASSRTTGTSGETQYF. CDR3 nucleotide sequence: TGCGCCAGCAGCCGGACGACGGGGACTAGCGGAGAGACCCAGTACTTC.